These 26 T cell receptor beta chains came from one sample sequenced in a study of T cells in Graves' hyperthyroidism and ophthalmopathy. There were TCR beta CDR3 regions amplified from RNA transcripts. HTBI primers were employed in a first-round RT-PCR of the TCR CDR3. MiXCR, run by TCRdb on the multiplex PCR reads, gives a single entry per CDR3 protein. The sample lists 550,000 to 650,000 distinct CDR3 sequences; around 15% were seen once. Sequenced: blood. The receptors stem from a woman between 40 and 50 years old with Graves' hyperthyroidism.

This clonotype was detected many times. Here the CDR3 reads CASSPGTSGRATETQYF. Written as DNA, the CDR3 is TGTGCCAGCAGCCCCGGGACTAGCGGGAGGGCCACAGAGACCCAGTACTTC. The chain is built from TRBV11-2 and TRBJ2-5, with 16 bases fitting TRBD2. Looked up from germline, CDR1 is SGHAT and CDR2 is FQNNGV. J gave up 4 bases and V 5 bases, and 7 bases lay outside the gene matches. The CDR3 totals 17 residues.

This clonotype has just a few counts. The chain links TRBV7-2 to TRBJ1-4; 9 bases line up with TRBD1. The CDR3 is 15 residues long. Germline-derived CDR1 and CDR2 are SGHTA and FQGNSA. V shed 1 base, J shed 10 bases, and the junction held 7 bases outside the gene matches. The CDR3 DNA sequence: TGTGCCAGCAGCTTAGTTGGGACAGGGTCGGCAAAACTGTTTTTT. Amino acid sequence: CASSLVGTGSAKLFF.

This clonotype was observed a handful of times. V gene TRBV11-3 combines with J gene TRBJ2-7; weak D call: TRBD1 (6 bases). V lost 5 bases and J 4 bases, leaving 30 bases between the germline ends. CDR1 and CDR2 from the germline V gene are SGHNT and YENEEA. The CDR3 extends over 19 amino acids. The CDR3 is CASSTIAPFGTPLGYEQYF. DNA of the CDR3: TGTGCCAGCAGCACTATAGCCCCATTTGGGACACCCCTTGGGTACGAGCAGTACTTC. Full variable domain (outside the CDR3, taken from reference TRBV11-3 and TRBJ2-7): EAGVVQSPRYKIIEKKQPVAFWCNPISGHNTLYWYLQNLGQGPELLIRYENEEAVDDSQLPKDRFSAERLKGVDSTLKIQPAELGDSAVYLCASSTIAPFGTPLGYEQYFGPGTRLTVT.

At least ten counts were recorded for this clonotype. This sequence joins TRBV7-9 and TRBJ2-1; D is possibly TRBD1 (5 bases). This CDR3 is built from 15 residues. Trimming pared 1 base from V and 8 bases from J, leaving 15 bases between. Germline values: CDR1 SEHNR, CDR2 FQNEAQ (reference sequence). The CDR3 DNA sequence: TGTGCCAGCAGCTTAGGTCAGGGTTTTGCGGATGAGCAGTTCTTC. Amino acids: CASSLGQGFADEQFF.

This clonotype was seen repeatedly, ten times or more. The gene calls are TRBV29-1 and TRBJ2-7; D gene uncertain. Trimming pared 7 bases from V and 2 bases from J, leaving 12 bases between. The V gene's germline CDR1 is SQVTM and CDR2 ANQGSEA. The CDR3 is 12 amino acids. The CDR3 DNA follows: TGCAGCGCCGGTGACGGTCCCTACGAGCAGTACTTC. It specifies CSAGDGPYEQYF.

In this sample, this clonotype turned up many times. The chain uses TRBV6-1 and TRBJ1-5; D call uncertain. Trimming left V 1 base short and J 4 bases short, with 14 bases between. CDR3 length: 16 residues. Germline values: CDR1 MNHNS, CDR2 SASEGT. CDR3 protein: CASSEVNGWGNQPQHF. The CDR3 coding sequence is TGTGCCAGCAGTGAAGTAAACGGCTGGGGAAATCAGCCCCAGCATTTT.

The chain links TRBV19 to TRBJ1-1, with TRBD1 matching 8 bases. CDR3 length equals 14 residues. The germline V gene has CDR1 LNHDA and CDR2 SQIVND (reference sequence). With 4 bases clipped from V and 4 bases from J, the junction kept 5 bases outside the gene matches. The CDR3 DNA reads TGTGCCAGTAGTAAGGCAGGGGGCGTCACTGAAGCTTTCTTT. Its translation is CASSKAGGVTEAFF.

This clonotype was recorded at least ten times. This rearrangement joins TRBV12-3 or TRBV12-4 to TRBJ1-2; D not certain. The CDR3 spans 14 residues. V shed 1 base and J shed 7 bases, with 13 bases lying between them. The CDR3 loop is CASSLVPGPPGYTF. CDR3 nucleotides: TGTGCCAGCAGTTTAGTACCCGGCCCTCCTGGCTACACCTTC.

Many counts were recorded for this clonotype. The V call is TRBV20-1, the J call TRBJ2-1; TRBD1 or TRBD2 may be the D gene (5 bases each). CDR1 and CDR2 from the germline V gene are DFQATT and SNEGSKA (reference sequence). Trimming pared 6 bases from V and 5 bases from J, leaving 14 bases between. This CDR3 region has 13 residues. The CDR3 reads CSANPGPHNEQFF. CDR3 nucleotide sequence: TGCAGTGCCAACCCGGGACCGCACAATGAGCAGTTCTTC.

This clonotype was seen at least ten times. This chain joins TRBV3-1 and TRBJ1-1, with 9 bases matching TRBD1. The ends lost 4 bases at V and 2 bases at J; junction bases unmatched: 5. Germline V lookup: CDR1 LGHDT, CDR2 YNNKEL (reference sequence). The CDR3 is 15 residues long. CDR3 sequence: CASSPRDRENTEAFF. CDR3 sequence (DNA): TGTGCCAGCAGCCCTAGGGACAGGGAAAACACTGAAGCTTTCTTT.

In its sample, this clonotype was seen many times. The V call is TRBV20-1, the J call TRBJ2-3; D not certain. From germline, CDR1 is DFQATT and CDR2 SNEGSKA (reference sequence). The CDR3 loop spans 11 amino acids. The ends were cut back, 6 bases at V and 5 bases at J, with 9 bases in the middle. The DNA of the CDR3 is TGCAGTGCAGACTCCGGAGATACGCAGTATTTT. Translating gives CSADSGDTQYF.

The genes are TRBV19 and TRBJ1-2, with D perhaps matching TRBD1 (6 bases). The CDR3 is made up of 15 amino acids. Trimming shortened V by 3 bases and J by 4 bases, and 15 bases separated the two germline ends. Germline V gene sequence: CDR1 LNHDA, CDR2 SQIVND (reference sequence). The CDR3 coding sequence is TGTGCCAGTAGTATTGGAGACAGGACTACCTATGGCTACACCTTC. This gives the protein CASSIGDRTTYGYTF.

In this sample, this clonotype turned up many times. The chain links TRBV7-8 to TRBJ2-1; 12 positions match TRBD1. The V gene's germline CDR1 is SGHVS and CDR2 FQNEAQ. The CDR3 runs 17 residues. The V segment lost 4 bases and the J segment 1 base; nucleotides outside the gene matches: 5. CDR3 DNA: TGTGCCAGCAGCTCGAGGGACAGGGGGCTTTCCTACAATGAGCAGTTCTTC. Its translation is CASSSRDRGLSYNEQFF.

This clonotype was seen repeatedly, ten times or more. The chain uses TRBV4-1 and TRBJ2-1; perhaps TRBD2 as D (5 bases). Looked up from germline, CDR1 is MGHRA and CDR2 is YSYEKL. The CDR3 runs to 13 residues. Trimming pared 2 bases from V and 5 bases from J, leaving 7 bases between. CDR3 amino acids: CASSQQLDNEQFF. The DNA for the CDR3 is TGCGCCAGCAGCCAACAACTAGACAATGAGCAGTTCTTC.

This clonotype was picked up many times. The J gene is TRBJ1-5, the V gene TRBV12-3 or TRBV12-4; possible D gene TRBD1, 6 bases. V dropped 2 bases and J dropped 6 bases, with 11 bases sitting between them. The CDR3 totals 14 residues. The CDR3 DNA reads TGTGCCAGCAGTTTAATGACAGGCGGTCAGCCCCAGCATTTT. Protein sequence: CASSLMTGGQPQHF.

This clonotype was picked up a small number of times. CDR3 protein: CASSSGAGSQETQYF. Written as DNA, the CDR3 is TGCGCCAGCAGCTCCGGTGCAGGGTCCCAAGAGACCCAGTACTTC. The chain carries TRBV5-1 and TRBJ2-5; tentatively, D is TRBD1 (5 bases). The CDR3 is 15 amino acids. V dropped 3 bases and J dropped 1 base, with 13 bases sitting between them. Germline lookup yields CDR1 SGHRS and CDR2 YFSETQ.

With respect to this clonotype: At one end, the junction sequence differs from germline, possibly due to a read error. The rearrangement joins TRBV19 to TRBJ1-5; the D is unclear. Germline CDR1 reads LNHDA; CDR2 reads SQIVND (reference sequence). The CDR3 sequence is 15 residues long. The CDR3 reads CASSILDGNNQPQRF. The DNA for the CDR3 is TGTGCCAGTAGTATCTTAGACGGAAACAATCAGCCCCAGCGTTTT.

This clonotype appeared many times. The genes are TRBV3-1 and TRBJ1-2; possibly TRBD1 for D (5 bases). The CDR3 has 14 amino acids. Per the germline V gene, CDR1 is LGHDT and CDR2 is YNNKEL (reference sequence). Trimming stripped 2 bases from V and 0 bases from J, with 7 bases between. The CDR3 protein is CASSQQGSNYGYTF. The CDR3 bases are TGTGCCAGCAGCCAACAGGGATCTAACTATGGCTACACCTTC.

This clonotype was detected only a few times. The chain recombines TRBV7-9 with TRBJ1-1; unclear D gene. This CDR3 is 15 amino acids long. Trimming took 7 bases from V and 0 from J, leaving 15 bases between them. The germline V gene has CDR1 SEHNR and CDR2 FQNEAQ (reference sequence). CDR3 loop: CASTPPANMNTEAFF. The CDR3 DNA reads as TGTGCCAGCACTCCCCCTGCGAATATGAACACTGAAGCTTTCTTT.

The chain combines TRBV7-6 with TRBJ2-7; a weak D match, TRBD2 (6 bases). V gave up 4 bases and J gave up 3 bases, with 10 bases separating them. Per the germline V gene, CDR1 is SGHVS and CDR2 is FNYEAQ. CDR3 size: 13 residues. The DNA for the CDR3 is TGTGCCAGCAGCTACGAGGGAGGCTACGAGCAGTACTTC. Amino acids: CASSYEGGYEQYF.

This clonotype was counted ten times or more. The V gene is TRBV3-1, the J gene TRBJ2-5, with D possibly being TRBD2 (5 bases). Germline CDR1 is LGHDT and CDR2 is YNNKEL (reference sequence). Trimming removed 4 bases at V and 5 bases at J, with 17 bases between. The CDR3 is 15 residues long. As DNA, the CDR3 is TGTGCCAGCAGCCGCTTGACTCCGGGGATGGAGACCCAGTACTTC. Translated, it gives CASSRLTPGMETQYF.

This clonotype was seen at least ten times. The CDR3 loop reads CASSLMGEADTQYF. DNA of the CDR3: TGCGCCAGCAGCTTGATGGGGGAGGCAGATACGCAGTATTTT. The rearrangement uses TRBV5-1 and TRBJ2-3; maybe TRBD2 (6 bases). Trimming took off 1 base at V and 4 bases at J, with 10 bases between the two ends. The CDR3 totals 14 residues. Germline V gives CDR1 SGHRS, CDR2 YFSETQ.

This clonotype was seen ten or more times. This chain links TRBV2 with TRBJ2-1; D unclear. Germline V lookup: CDR1 SNHLY, CDR2 FYNNEI. Trimming took off 6 bases at V and 4 bases at J, with 4 bases between the two ends. This CDR3 region has 11 residues. The CDR3 nucleotides are TGTGCCAGCAGAGCTTACAATGAGCAGTTCTTC. It yields the protein CASRAYNEQFF.

This clonotype was picked up a small number of times. The chain has TRBV4-2 and TRBJ2-2; D is possibly TRBD2 (6 bases). The CDR3 sequence is 15 residues long. Trimming shortened V by 4 bases and J by 2 bases, and 11 bases separated the two germline ends. Germline lookup yields CDR1 LGHNA and CDR2 YNFKEQ. The CDR3 loop reads CASSPLGLNTGELFF. As DNA, the CDR3 is TGTGCCAGCAGCCCCCTGGGACTCAACACCGGGGAGCTGTTTTTT.

This clonotype has at least ten counts. The chain joins TRBV27 to TRBJ1-2, with D possibly being TRBD1 (5 bases). With 1 base removed from V and 0 bases from J, the gap between germline ends came to 6 bases. The CDR3 runs to 14 residues. Germline assignment: CDR1 MNHEY and CDR2 SMNVEV (reference sequence). The CDR3 sequence is CASSLWGSNYGYTF. The CDR3 DNA follows: TGTGCCAGCAGTTTATGGGGGTCTAACTATGGCTACACCTTC.

This clonotype occurred a few times. The germline gene is not matched at one end of the junction; a read error may be the cause. V usage is TRBV30 and J usage is TRBJ1-6; D unclear. This CDR3 contains 13 residues. Germline CDR1 is GTSNPN and CDR2 is SVGIG (reference sequence). This CDR3 reads CAWSEQSNSPLHF. The CDR3 DNA reads TGTGCCTGGAGTGAACAGTCCAATTCGCCCCTCCACTTT.